What follows are 19 T cell receptor beta chains derived from one specimen sequenced in a study of shared clonotypes between healthy human individuals. Measured with immunoSEQ multiplex PCR; TCRdb has only the in-frame clones, and not every one. Of 400,000 to 500,000 clones in the sample, roughly four fifths were seen once. The sequencing sample was made of PBMCs. Every receptor here comes from a woman between 40 and 50 years old in good health. Some clones in this sample may be carry-over from other donors' samples.

The rearrangement links TRBV7-3 to TRBJ2-5, with 15 bases that match TRBD2. The J call may be mistaken, given a closer DNA end match to TRBJ2-7. The CDR3 runs 16 residues. Germline-derived CDR1 and CDR2 are SGHTA and FQGTGA. The CDR3 is CASSLGLAGGPYEQYF. Here the CDR3 DNA reads TGTGCCAGCAGCTTAGGACTAGCGGGAGGGCCCTACGAGCAGTACTTC.

This clone was observed a single time. V is TRBV15 and J is TRBJ2-5, with D unresolved. This CDR3 has 15 amino acids. The V and J ends lost 0 bases and 3 bases respectively, with 11 bases between them. Germline V gene data show CDR1 as LNHNV and CDR2 as YYDKDF (reference sequence). The CDR3 loop is CATSRDLFAEETQYF. The CDR3 DNA reads TGTGCCACCAGCAGAGATCTTTTCGCAGAAGAGACCCAGTACTTC.

As concerns this clone: Other DNA sequences from this sample encode an identical CDR3 as well. J is TRBJ2-7 and V is TRBV5-4; D not certain. Trimming stripped 1 base from V and 3 bases from J, with 5 bases between. Germline CDR1 SGHNT, CDR2 YYREEE (reference sequence). The CDR3 runs 12 residues. The CDR3 is CASSLSGYEQYF. Here the CDR3 DNA reads TGTGCCAGCAGCTTGTCCGGCTACGAGCAGTACTTC.

The CDR3: CASSLGLAGVDLEQYF. In DNA, the CDR3 is TGTGCCAGCAGCTTAGGACTAGCGGGAGTAGATCTCGAGCAGTACTTC. The rearrangement links TRBV11-2 to TRBJ2-7; 12 positions match TRBD2. Germline values: CDR1 SGHAT, CDR2 FQNNGV. The CDR3 contains 16 residues. Trimming took 1 base from V and 6 from J; bases not matched to a gene: 7.

The chain employs TRBV4-2 and TRBJ1-2; D unclear. CDR3 size: 14 residues. Germline CDR1 is LGHNA and CDR2 is YNFKEQ. The V end was cut by 1 base, the J end by 8 bases, with 14 bases between. CDR3: CASSQARGSRGYTF. The CDR3 DNA reads TGTGCCAGCAGCCAAGCCAGAGGGTCCCGAGGCTACACCTTC.

This clone was seen repeatedly, ten times or more. The chain recombines TRBV19 with TRBJ1-5; D is unresolved. Germline V gene data show CDR1 as LNHDA and CDR2 as SQIVND (reference sequence). This CDR3 region has 15 residues. Trimming removed 2 bases at V and 0 bases at J, with 8 bases between. For the CDR3, the DNA is TGTGCCAGTAGTATACCGACTTATAGCAATCAGCCCCAGCATTTT. It translates to CASSIPTYSNQPQHF.

The CDR3 here is CASSVEDRGIDEQYF. The CDR3 DNA sequence: TGTGCCAGCAGCGTAGAAGACAGGGGAATCGACGAGCAGTACTTC. The rearrangement links TRBV9 to TRBJ2-7; TRBD1 agrees at 8 bases. This CDR3 comprises 15 residues. V shed 0 bases and J 5 bases; nucleotides not matched to a gene: 7. CDR1 SGDLS and CDR2 YYNGEE come from the germline V gene.

A note on this clone: One end of the junction varies from germline; a read error may be responsible. DNA of the CDR3: TGTGCCAGCAGCCCCATGAACACTGAAGCTCTCTTT. Protein: CASSPMNTEALF. The rearrangement links TRBV7-2 to TRBJ1-1; D remains ambiguous. This CDR3 comprises 12 residues. The germline CDR1 and CDR2 sequences are SGHTA and FQGNSA.

This clone was observed a few times. The gene calls are TRBV11-2 and TRBJ2-3, with TRBD2 as a possible D gene (5 bases). Germline V CDR1 and CDR2: SGHAT, FQNNGV. The CDR3 extends over 14 amino acids. Trimming stripped 1 base from V and 5 bases from J, with 10 bases between. CDR3 DNA: TGTGCCAGCAGCTTAGGGACGGGGAAAGATACGCAGTATTTT. Translated, it gives CASSLGTGKDTQYF.

The chain recombines TRBV4-2 with TRBJ2-7; unclear D gene. CDR3 size: 13 residues. V shed 0 bases and J shed 4 bases, with 7 bases lying between them. Germline values: CDR1 LGHNA, CDR2 YNFKEQ. CDR3 in DNA: TGTGCCAGCAGCCAAGAGAGGTTTTACGAGCAGTACTTC. Protein sequence: CASSQERFYEQYF.

J is TRBJ2-1 and V is TRBV18; the D gene could be TRBD1 or TRBD2 (5 bases each). Per germline, CDR1 KGHSH and CDR2 LQKENI. The CDR3 loop spans 15 amino acids. Trimming stripped 3 bases from V and 9 bases from J, with 18 bases between. The CDR3 here is CASSPSGRSVFEQFF. CDR3 coding DNA: TGTGCCAGCTCACCGTCGGGACGGAGCGTGTTTGAGCAGTTCTTC.

The CDR3 DNA follows: TGTGCCAGTAGTAAAGACCGACCAGCGGGTAATGAGCAGTTCTTC. This sequence encodes CASSKDRPAGNEQFF. The chain employs TRBV19 and TRBJ2-1, with D tentatively TRBD2 (6 bases). The germline CDR1 and CDR2 sequences are LNHDA and SQIVND (reference sequence). V was clipped by 4 bases and J by 7 bases, with 17 bases between them. The CDR3 loop spans 15 amino acids.

This chain uses TRBV29-1 with TRBJ2-1; D might be TRBD1 (7 bases). There are 13 residues in the CDR3. The V gene's germline CDR1 is SQVTM and CDR2 ANQGSEA. V was pared by 7 bases and J by 5 bases, with 15 bases between. The CDR3, as DNA: TGCAGCGAACGCGGGACAGCTAACAATGAGCAGTTCTTC. This encodes CSERGTANNEQFF.

V gene TRBV15 combines with J gene TRBJ1-1, with D unclear. Germline assignment: CDR1 LNHNV and CDR2 YYDKDF (reference sequence). The CDR3 has 17 residues. Trimming took off 5 bases at V and 3 bases at J, with 22 bases between the two ends. CDR3 coding DNA: TGTGCCACCAGCGCTCCGGGCGAGGGCTGGTATGACACTGAAGCTTTCTTT. This sequence encodes CATSAPGEGWYDTEAFF.

This clone came up a few times. This chain uses TRBV7-2 with TRBJ2-1, with 12 nucleotides matching TRBD2. Germline V gene lookup returns CDR1 SGHTA and CDR2 FQGNSA. V lost 4 bases to trimming and J lost 8 bases; unmatched junction nucleotides: 9. CDR3 size: 16 residues. The CDR3 reads CASSSPRTSGKDEQFF. The CDR3 region has the DNA TGTGCCAGCAGCTCCCCCAGGACTAGCGGGAAGGATGAGCAGTTCTTC.

The rearrangement uses TRBV7-2 and TRBJ1-1; D unresolved. There are 15 residues in the CDR3. CDR1 is SGHTA and CDR2 is FQGNSA in the germline V gene. V lost 2 bases, J lost 4 bases, and 14 bases lay in between. CDR3 bases: TGTGCCAGCAGCTTACCTCGACGATCGGCCACTGAAGCTTTCTTT. This sequence encodes CASSLPRRSATEAFF.

V is TRBV7-9 and J is TRBJ2-5; perhaps TRBD2 as D (7 bases). Germline V gene lookup returns CDR1 SEHNR and CDR2 FQNEAQ (reference sequence). The CDR3 loop spans 15 amino acids. Deletions cut 4 bases from V and 5 bases from J, with 17 bases between. CDR3 in amino acids: CASSSAGRGAETQYF. The CDR3 nucleotides read TGTGCCAGCAGCTCGGCCGGACGGGGGGCGGAGACCCAGTACTTC.

This clone has a single count. The rearrangement joins TRBV2 to TRBJ1-1; possible D gene TRBD1, 5 bases. Looked up from germline, CDR1 is SNHLY and CDR2 is FYNNEI. CDR3 length equals 15 residues. The ends were cut back, 8 bases at V and 6 bases at J, with 22 bases in the middle. CDR3 coding DNA: TGTGCCAGCCAACCGGGACTAACGGAGGGCGCTGAAGCTTTCTTT. It specifies CASQPGLTEGAEAFF.

The chain recombines TRBV4-1 with TRBJ2-1; D gene uncertain. The ends were cut back, 0 bases at V and 4 bases at J, with 13 bases in the middle. CDR1 is MGHRA, CDR2 YSYEKL, per germline. The CDR3 is made up of 16 amino acids. In DNA, the CDR3 is TGCGCCAGCAGCCAAGATCCGGGCCAAACTTACAATGAGCAGTTCTTC. Translating it yields CASSQDPGQTYNEQFF.